Listed below are T cell receptor beta chains from one sample, sequenced in a study of blood T cell repertoires in COVID-19. Assay: immunoSEQ multiplex PCR; the TCRdb copy retains only in-frame clones and omits some. Of 310,000 or so clones listed, approximately 92% are singletons. The sequencing input was PBMCs or T cells enriched from blood (not recorded which). The source is a woman aged 25 to 39 who had recovered from COVID-19. Each CDR3 is given with its conserved first and last residue. Fields, in order: D gene, CDR3 length, clone size, J gene, V gene, CDR3 DNA, CDR3 protein. A D gene is named only where the DNA matches it firmly. The size entry is marked missing in some rows and otherwise reads once, few, many or a size class.

d_gene: -; len: 12; abundance: -; j_gene: TRBJ1-1; v_gene: TRBV28; CDR3nt: TGTGCCAGCAGTCCAGGGAAGCCTGAAGCTTTCTTT; CDR3aa: CASSPGKPEAFF
d_gene: TRBD2; len: 17; abundance: -; j_gene: TRBJ2-1; v_gene: TRBV28; CDR3nt: TGTGCCAGCAGCGCCCCCCCGGGACTAGCGGGAGAAGGGACGAAGTTCTTC; CDR3aa: CASSAPPGLAGEGTKFF
d_gene: TRBD2; len: 17; abundance: -; j_gene: TRBJ2-3; v_gene: TRBV19; CDR3nt: TGTGCCAGTAGTATCGGGACTAGCGGGAGGAACACAGATACGCAGTATTTT; CDR3aa: CASSIGTSGRNTDTQYF
d_gene: -; len: 15; abundance: -; j_gene: TRBJ2-7; v_gene: TRBV15; CDR3nt: TGTGCCACCAGCAGGGAGGGAGCGAGTTCCTACGAGCAGTACTTC; CDR3aa: CATSREGASSYEQYF
d_gene: -; len: 15; abundance: -; j_gene: TRBJ1-1; v_gene: TRBV29-1; CDR3nt: TGCAGCGTTGCCCCGGTCCAGACAGGGAACACTGAAGCTTTCTTT; CDR3aa: CSVAPVQTGNTEAFF
d_gene: -; len: 17; abundance: -; j_gene: TRBJ1-1; v_gene: TRBV10-3; CDR3nt: TGTGCCATCAGGAGTACTCTCTTACGGACAGACTCTACTGAAGCTTTCTTT; CDR3aa: CAIRSTLLRTDSTEAFF
d_gene: TRBD2; len: 15; abundance: -; j_gene: TRBJ2-7; v_gene: TRBV11-2; CDR3nt: TGTGCCAGCAGCGACCAACTAGCGGGAGCCTACGAGCAGTACTTC; CDR3aa: CASSDQLAGAYEQYF
d_gene: TRBD1; len: 14; abundance: -; j_gene: TRBJ1-1; v_gene: TRBV6-5; CDR3nt: TGTGCCAGCAAACAGGGGCGCGGAAACACTGAAGCTTTCTTT; CDR3aa: CASKQGRGNTEAFF
d_gene: -; len: 12; abundance: -; j_gene: TRBJ2-7; v_gene: TRBV11-1; CDR3nt: TGTGCCAGCAGCCAAAGCGGGTACGAGCAGTACTTC; CDR3aa: CASSQSGYEQYF
d_gene: -; len: 19; abundance: -; j_gene: TRBJ2-6; v_gene: TRBV12-1; CDR3nt: TGTGCCAGCACAGACCGACTAGCGGGAGGAGAGGCTGGGGCCAACGTCCTGACTTTC; CDR3aa: CASTDRLAGGEAGANVLTF
d_gene: -; len: 13; abundance: once; j_gene: TRBJ2-1; v_gene: TRBV12-3/TRBV12-4; CDR3nt: TGTGCCAGCAGTTTAAAGGGGTACAATGAGCAGTTCTTC; CDR3aa: CASSLKGYNEQFF
d_gene: TRBD1; len: 18; abundance: -; j_gene: TRBJ1-3; v_gene: TRBV6-6; CDR3nt: TGTGCCAGCAGTCCTGACAGGGCGAGGAGGGGATTTGGAAACACCATATATTTT; CDR3aa: CASSPDRARRGFGNTIYF
d_gene: TRBD2; len: 14; abundance: -; j_gene: TRBJ2-1; v_gene: TRBV5-4; CDR3nt: TGTGCCAGCGCTACGGGGGGAGTCTACAATGAGCAGTTCTTC; CDR3aa: CASATGGVYNEQFF
d_gene: -; len: 16; abundance: once; j_gene: TRBJ1-3; v_gene: TRBV18; CDR3nt: TGTGCCAGCTCACCTCTACAGGGAGCTTCTGGAAACACCATATATTTT; CDR3aa: CASSPLQGASGNTIYF
d_gene: -; len: 13; abundance: -; j_gene: TRBJ2-1; v_gene: TRBV7-2; CDR3nt: TGTGCCAGCAGCTTAGGTCCCCCGGGTGAGCAGTTCTTC; CDR3aa: CASSLGPPGEQFF
d_gene: -; len: 17; abundance: -; j_gene: TRBJ2-2; v_gene: TRBV28; CDR3nt: TGTGCCAGCAGTTGGCGAGGGATATCTCGAGACACCGGGGAGCTGTTTTTT; CDR3aa: CASSWRGISRDTGELFF
d_gene: -; len: 15; abundance: -; j_gene: TRBJ2-7; v_gene: TRBV5-4; CDR3nt: TGTGCCAGCAGCTTGTTTGAGGACAACACCTACGAGCAGTACTTC; CDR3aa: CASSLFEDNTYEQYF
d_gene: TRBD1; len: 14; abundance: -; j_gene: TRBJ2-2; v_gene: TRBV24-1; CDR3nt: TGTGCCGCTTCCGGGACAGGGGGGACCGGGGAGCTGTTTTTT; CDR3aa: CAASGTGGTGELFF
d_gene: TRBD1; len: 15; abundance: -; j_gene: TRBJ1-6; v_gene: TRBV3-1/TRBV3-2; CDR3nt: TGTGCCAGCAGCCAGATGGACAGGGATAATTCACCCCTCCACTTT; CDR3aa: CASSQMDRDNSPLHF
d_gene: TRBD2; len: 18; abundance: once; j_gene: TRBJ2-3; v_gene: TRBV6-6; CDR3nt: TGTGCCAGCAATCGGCGGACTAGCGGGGGATCTAGCACAGATACGCAGTATTTT; CDR3aa: CASNRRTSGGSSTDTQYF
d_gene: TRBD1; len: 17; abundance: -; j_gene: TRBJ2-7; v_gene: TRBV7-6; CDR3nt: TGTGCCAGCAGCTTAGGGACAGGGGGAGGCGGAGTCTACGAGCAGTACTTC; CDR3aa: CASSLGTGGGGVYEQYF
d_gene: TRBD1; len: 13; abundance: -; j_gene: TRBJ2-7; v_gene: TRBV30; CDR3nt: TGTGCCTGGACCCCTGGGACAGCCTACGAGCAGTACTTC; CDR3aa: CAWTPGTAYEQYF
d_gene: TRBD2; len: 15; abundance: -; j_gene: TRBJ2-1; v_gene: TRBV24-1; CDR3nt: TGTGCCACCAGAGAAGCGGGAGAGATGGTACATGAGCAGTTCTTC; CDR3aa: CATREAGEMVHEQFF